Sequencing of this T cell receptor (beta chain) was carried out in a study of low-dose radiotherapy and immunotherapy resistance in tumors. The length of the CDR3 is 11 residues. In germline, CDR1 is MNHGY, CDR2 SAAAGT. Trimming left V 0 bases short and J 10 bases short, with 7 bases between. About this clonotype itself: A single base is all that separates this from a far larger clone, so a read error is likely. Since the CDR3 does not end with the conserved phenylalanine or tryptophan, this likely comes from a read error.

As to time point: before trial treatment. With TRAV- and TRBV-specific primers, first-strand cDNA was made, covering the alpha and beta chains. TCR amplification involved about 21 PCR cycles with a constant-region primer and V-primer adapter. TCRdb re-analysed the reads in MiXCR, keeping a single row per CDR3 protein. This sample has under 70,000 distinct CDR3 sequences, with approximately 25% found just once. The chain links TRBV6-8 to TRBJ2-7, with D unclear. The material was PBMCs, obtained before treatment. The receptor's source is a male donor with prostate cancer. CDR3 amino acids: CASSYSTLQYL. The CDR3, as DNA: TGTGCCAGCAGTTACTCGACTCTACAGTACTTA.